A selection of T cell receptor beta chains follows, all from one sample in a study of blood T cells in healthy people across ages. TCRdb reprocessed the 5' RACE reads with MiXCR, giving one entry per CDR3 protein. The sample consists of hundreds of thousands of distinct CDR3 sequences, around 20% of them appearing once. Input material: blood. The receptors come from an older man in good health. The CDR3 runs from the conserved cysteine through the conserved F or W. The D gene is left open where the match is weak. Only part of the rows carry a size: once, few, many, or a class if the clone is expanded.

>TRBJ2-7|TRBD2|TRBV20-1|few
TGCAGTGCTACGAGCGGGGCCTCCTACGAGCAGTACTTC
CSATSGASYEQYF
>TRBJ2-7|.|TRBV5-6|.
TGTGCCAGCAGCTCAGGGGGGGGGCTCTCCTACGAGCAGTACTTC
CASSSGGGLSYEQYF
>TRBJ2-7|TRBD2|TRBV20-1|.
TGCAGTGCTAACCCTAGCGGGACCTCCTACGAGCAGTACTTC
CSANPSGTSYEQYF
>TRBJ2-2|.|TRBV7-9|few
TGTGCCAGCAGGAGGGATACGAACACCGGGGAGCTGTTTTTT
CASRRDTNTGELFF
>TRBJ2-4|.|TRBV7-2|.
TGTGCCAGCAGCTCAATGGGGGGGCTAACGGGCAACAAGGGCGTAGCCAAAAACATTCAGTACTTC
CASSSMGGLTGNKGVAKNIQYF
>TRBJ2-1|TRBD1|TRBV7-9|.
TGTGCCAGCAGCTTCCTAGGGACAGGGGTCTACAATGAGCAGTTCTTC
CASSFLGTGVYNEQFF
>TRBJ2-5|.|TRBV4-2|few
TGTGCCAGCAGCCAAGATTTGGCGTCGGGGTTACGGTTCTTC
CASSQDLASGLRFF
>TRBJ2-5|TRBD1|TRBV9|.
TGTGCCAGCAGCGTAGGGGACAGCCAAGAGACCCAGTACTTC
CASSVGDSQETQYF
>TRBJ2-7|TRBD1|TRBV27|.
TGTGCCAGCAGGTCGACAGGGAACTACTACGAGCAGTACTTC
CASRSTGNYYEQYF
>TRBJ2-7|TRBD1|TRBV5-6|.
TGTGCCAGCAGCCATCGGACAGGGCGGAGACACGAGCAGTACTTC
CASSHRTGRRHEQYF
>TRBJ1-6|TRBD1|TRBV18|.
TGTGCCAGCTCACCATGGTGGTTCGGGGACAGGAATAATTCACCCCTCCACTTT
CASSPWWFGDRNNSPLHF
>TRBJ2-7|.|TRBV7-2|.
TGTGCCAGCAGCTCCCTGGATGACTACGAGCAGTACTTC
CASSSLDDYEQYF
>TRBJ2-7|.|TRBV4-2|few
TGTGCCAGCAGCATAAGTTTGCCCGAGGGACATTTTTACTACGAGCAGTACTTC
CASSISLPEGHFYYEQYF
>TRBJ1-2|.|TRBV20-1|few
TGCAGTGCTGGAGGGACCGATTATGGCTACACCTTC
CSAGGTDYGYTF
>TRBJ2-7|TRBD2|TRBV3-1|few
TGTGCCACCTCCGGGCTAGCGGGAGCCCACGAGCAGTACTTC
CATSGLAGAHEQYF
>TRBJ1-1|.|TRBV20-1|.
TGCAGCGCTAGAGAGGGGACAAACAAGAACACTGAAGCTTTCTTT
CSAREGTNKNTEAFF
>TRBJ2-7|TRBD1|TRBV18|few
TGTGCCAGCTGTTCAGACAGGGCCGGTTTCGAGCAGTACTTC
CASCSDRAGFEQYF
>TRBJ1-2|.|TRBV5-1|few
TGCGCCAGCAGCCCCCTTAGTTCCTCTAACTATGGCTACACCTTC
CASSPLSSSNYGYTF
>TRBJ2-4|.|TRBV20-1|few
TGCAGTGCTAGAGATGACGGGGGATTAGCCAAAAACATTCAGTACTTC
CSARDDGGLAKNIQYF
>TRBJ2-1|.|TRBV7-8|.
TGTGCCAGCAGCCCAGGGGGGACGGCGGGCCAGGGCTCCTACAATGAGCAGTTCTTC
CASSPGGTAGQGSYNEQFF
>TRBJ2-5|.|TRBV7-9|few
TGTGCCAGCAGCTTAGAATTAACGGAGAGGGAGACCCAGTACTTC
CASSLELTERETQYF
>TRBJ1-5|.|TRBV2|.
TGTGCCAGCAACCGGGACAACCGGACGCCCCAGCATTTT
CASNRDNRTPQHF
>TRBJ2-1|TRBD1|TRBV6-2/TRBV6-3|.
TGTGCCAGCAGTCAACGCCGAAGGACAGGGAGGAATGAGCAGTTCTTC
CASSQRRRTGRNEQFF
>TRBJ2-3|TRBD2|TRBV13|.
TGTGCCAGCAGCTTCTTACTAGCGGAGCGGGATACGCAGTATTTT
CASSFLLAERDTQYF
>TRBJ2-4|.|TRBV4-1|few
TGCGCCAGCAGCCACCCGGGAGCGGCCAAAAACATTCAGTACTTC
CASSHPGAAKNIQYF
>TRBJ1-1|.|TRBV29-1|many
TGCAGCGTTGAAGTCAGGGCGGTTAACACTGAAGCTTTCTTT
CSVEVRAVNTEAFF
>TRBJ2-5|.|TRBV7-9|.
TGTGCCAGCAGACTAGCCCCAGAGACCCAGTACTTC
CASRLAPETQYF
>TRBJ1-2|TRBD1|TRBV5-1|few
TGCGCCAGCAGCTTGACCGGGACAGGGTATGGCTACACCTTC
CASSLTGTGYGYTF
>TRBJ2-1|TRBD2|TRBV9|.
TGTGCCAGCAGCCCTGGAGCGGGAGGTTCCCTAGATGAGCAGTTCTTC
CASSPGAGGSLDEQFF
>TRBJ2-5|.|TRBV19|.
TGTGCCAGTAGGAGGGGGTTGGAGACCCAGTACTTC
CASRRGLETQYF
>TRBJ2-7|TRBD2|TRBV19|few
TGTGCCAGTAGCCCTAGCGGGCTGAGCTCCTACGAGCAGTACTTC
CASSPSGLSSYEQYF
>TRBJ2-1|.|TRBV28|.
TGTGCCAGCAGTCCCCTATCCTTTACCAATGAGCAGTTCTTC
CASSPLSFTNEQFF
>TRBJ1-1|.|TRBV20-1|.
TGCAGTGCTAGGAGGCAGGGGATGAGTCAAGCTTTCTTT
CSARRQGMSQAFF
>TRBJ2-3|TRBD2|TRBV4-2|.
TGTGCCAGCAGCCGGACTAGCGGGAGTGGAAGCACAGATACGCAGTATTTT
CASSRTSGSGSTDTQYF
>TRBJ2-1|TRBD1|TRBV25-1|.
TGTGCCAGCGGCCGGACAGGGGGCTACAATGAGCAGTTCTTC
CASGRTGGYNEQFF
>TRBJ1-6|.|TRBV6-6|few
TGTGCCAGCAGTTTGGACATCTATAATTCACCCCTCCACTTT
CASSLDIYNSPLHF
>TRBJ1-1|TRBD1|TRBV5-1|.
TGCGCCAGCAGCTTGACAGGGGATCCGAACACTGAAGCTTTCTTT
CASSLTGDPNTEAFF
>TRBJ2-5|.|TRBV5-4|few
TGTGCCAGCAGCTCCGAGGGATTTGGATCGACCCAGTACTTC
CASSSEGFGSTQYF
>TRBJ2-1|.|TRBV7-2|.
TGTGCCAGCAGCTTAAGCACAGTGGGTGAGCAGTTCTTC
CASSLSTVGEQFF
>TRBJ2-7|TRBD2|TRBV2|.
TGTGCCAGCCAAGCGGGAGGGCCTTACGAGCAGTACTTC
CASQAGGPYEQYF
>TRBJ2-2|TRBD2|TRBV28|few
TGTGCCAGCAGTTTAGGCGGGAGGTACGGGGAGCTGTTTTTT
CASSLGGRYGELFF
>TRBJ2-7|.|TRBV6-5|.
TGTGCCAGCAGTTTCACACAGGCGCCCGCCTACGAGCAGTACTTC
CASSFTQAPAYEQYF
>TRBJ2-5|TRBD2|TRBV20-1|.
TGCAGTGCTAGAGATCTCCGACTAGCACGTGGGGGTGAGACCCAGTACTTC
CSARDLRLARGGETQYF
>TRBJ1-4|.|TRBV5-1|few
TGCGCCAGCAGCCTTGATCCAGGAACTCCTAATGAAAAACTGTTTTTT
CASSLDPGTPNEKLFF
>TRBJ2-5|TRBD1|TRBV7-2|few
TGTGCCAGCAGCTCCGTCGATAGGGGGCAGGGAGAGACCCAGTACTTC
CASSSVDRGQGETQYF
>TRBJ2-5|TRBD2|TRBV29-1|many
TGCAGCGCCAGCCCGACTAGCGGGAGGGTAGAGACCCAGTACTTC
CSASPTSGRVETQYF
>TRBJ1-2|TRBD1|TRBV25-1|few
TGTGCCAGCAGCGATGGAGGGACAGGGTGGAGTGGCTACACCTTC
CASSDGGTGWSGYTF
>TRBJ2-4|.|TRBV12-3/TRBV12-4|.
TGTGCCAGCAGTTTTTGGCTCGAAAGCATTCAGTACTTC
CASSFWLESIQYF
>TRBJ2-5|.|TRBV20-1|few
TGCAGTGCTAGAGATATGGGGGCGAAAGAGACCCAGTACTTC
CSARDMGAKETQYF
>TRBJ2-1|TRBD2|TRBV2|few
TGTGCCAGCAGAACTAGCGGGGGTTGGGATGAGCAGTTCTTC
CASRTSGGWDEQFF
>TRBJ2-2|TRBD2|TRBV12-3/TRBV12-4|many
TGTGCCAGCAGTGGGACTAGCGGGAGGGCGGGCACCGGGGAGCTGTTTTTT
CASSGTSGRAGTGELFF
>TRBJ1-1|.|TRBV7-2|.
TGTGCCAGCAGCCTACTGGGCCTGAAGAACACTGAAGCTTTCTTT
CASSLLGLKNTEAFF
>TRBJ2-2|TRBD2|TRBV5-1|few
TGCGCCAGCAGCTTCGGGACTAGCGGGAGTATCACCGGGGAGCTGTTTTTT
CASSFGTSGSITGELFF